This T cell receptor (beta chain) comes out of a study of T cells in Graves' hyperthyroidism and ophthalmopathy. At the level of the study: It was at initial diagnosis, before any treatment, that peripheral blood was collected.

This clonotype was counted ten times or more. The source material, RNA transcripts, was used to amplify TCR beta CDR3 regions. RT-PCR in the first round (using the HTBI primer set) targeted the TCR CDR3. TCRdb fed the multiplex PCR reads into MiXCR, producing one record per CDR3 protein. Here the sample spans about 420,000 distinct CDR3 sequences, approximately 15% being singletons. CDR1 and CDR2 from the germline V gene are ENHRY and SYGVKD. This CDR3 spans 12 amino acids. Trimming shortened V by 10 bases and J by 2 bases, and 10 bases separated the two germline ends. Sequencing input: blood. This receptor was taken from a woman aged 18-29 years with Graves' hyperthyroidism. The chain links TRBV10-3 to TRBJ2-3; no definite D call. The CDR3, as DNA: TGTGCCACTGGCAGGAACACAGATACGCAGTATTTT. Protein sequence: CATGRNTDTQYF.